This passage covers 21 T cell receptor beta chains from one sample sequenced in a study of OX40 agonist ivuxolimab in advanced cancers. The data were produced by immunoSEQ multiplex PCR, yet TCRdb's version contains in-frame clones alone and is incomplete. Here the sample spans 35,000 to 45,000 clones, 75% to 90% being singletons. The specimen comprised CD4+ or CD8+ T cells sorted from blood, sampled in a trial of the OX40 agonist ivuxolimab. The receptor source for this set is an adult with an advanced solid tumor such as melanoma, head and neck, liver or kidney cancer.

For the CDR3, the DNA is TGTGCCAGTAGTAACAATCCCTCCACGGCGGGCCCGTTCTTC. Residues: CASSNNPSTAGPFF. The chain links TRBV19 to TRBJ2-1, with a weak D call TRBD2 (5 bases). Germline lookup yields CDR1 LNHDA and CDR2 SQIVND (reference sequence). This CDR3 contains 14 residues. Trimming left V 4 bases short and J 15 bases short, with 22 bases between.

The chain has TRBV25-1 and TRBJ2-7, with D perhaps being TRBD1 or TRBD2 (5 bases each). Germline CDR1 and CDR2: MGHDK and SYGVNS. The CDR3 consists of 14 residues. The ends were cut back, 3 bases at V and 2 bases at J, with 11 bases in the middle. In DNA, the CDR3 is TGTGCCAGCAGTGAGGGGGTGCTGCCCTACGAGCAGTACTTC. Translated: CASSEGVLPYEQYF.

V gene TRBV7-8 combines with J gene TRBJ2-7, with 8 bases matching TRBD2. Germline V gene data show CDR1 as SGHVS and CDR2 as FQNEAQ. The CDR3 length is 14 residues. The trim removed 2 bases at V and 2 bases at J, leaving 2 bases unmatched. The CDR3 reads CASSLRTSTYEQYF. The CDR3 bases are TGTGCCAGCAGCTTACGGACTAGCACCTACGAGCAGTACTTC. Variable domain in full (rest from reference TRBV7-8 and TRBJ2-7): GAGVSQSPRYKVAKRGQDVALRCDPISGHVSLFWYQQALGQGPEFLTYFQNEAQLDKSGLPSDRFFAERPEGSVSTLKIQRTQQEDSAVYLCASSLRTSTYEQYFGPGTRLTVT.

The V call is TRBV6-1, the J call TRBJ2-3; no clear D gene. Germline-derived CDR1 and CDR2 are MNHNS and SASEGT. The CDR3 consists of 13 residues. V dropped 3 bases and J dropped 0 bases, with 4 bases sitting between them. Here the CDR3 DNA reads TGTGCCAGCAGTGACCCGAGCACAGATACGCAGTATTTT. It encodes CASSDPSTDTQYF.

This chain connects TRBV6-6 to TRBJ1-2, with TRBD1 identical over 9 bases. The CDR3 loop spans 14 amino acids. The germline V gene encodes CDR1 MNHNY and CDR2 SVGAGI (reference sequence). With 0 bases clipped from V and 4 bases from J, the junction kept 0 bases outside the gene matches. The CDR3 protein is CASSYSTGGYGYTF. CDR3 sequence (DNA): TGTGCCAGCAGTTACTCGACAGGGGGCTATGGCTACACCTTC.

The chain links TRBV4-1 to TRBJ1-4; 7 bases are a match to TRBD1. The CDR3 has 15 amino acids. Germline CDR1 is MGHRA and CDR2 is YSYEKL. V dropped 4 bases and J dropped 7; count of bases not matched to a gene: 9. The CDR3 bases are TGCGCCAGCAGCCTACTGGTCAGGGGGACTGAAAAACTGTTTTTT. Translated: CASSLLVRGTEKLFF.

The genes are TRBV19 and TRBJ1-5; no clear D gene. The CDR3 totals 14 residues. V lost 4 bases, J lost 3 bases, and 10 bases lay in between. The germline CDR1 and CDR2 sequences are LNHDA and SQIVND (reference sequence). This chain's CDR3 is CASSTDRFNQPQHF. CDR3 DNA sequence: TGTGCCAGTAGTACCGACCGATTCAATCAGCCCCAGCATTTT.

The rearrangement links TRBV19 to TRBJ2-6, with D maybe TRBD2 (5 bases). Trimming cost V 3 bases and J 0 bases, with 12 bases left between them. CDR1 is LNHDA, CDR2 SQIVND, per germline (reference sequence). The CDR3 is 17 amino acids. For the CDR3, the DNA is TGTGCCAGTAGTATTGGACTTAAGAGCTCTGGGGCCAACGTCCTGACTTTC. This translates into CASSIGLKSSGANVLTF.

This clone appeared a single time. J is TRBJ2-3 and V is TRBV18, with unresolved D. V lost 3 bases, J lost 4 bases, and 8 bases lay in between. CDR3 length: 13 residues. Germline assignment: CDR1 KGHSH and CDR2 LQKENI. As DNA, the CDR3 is TGTGCCAGCTCACCTAGAGCCGCAGATACGCAGTATTTT. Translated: CASSPRAADTQYF.

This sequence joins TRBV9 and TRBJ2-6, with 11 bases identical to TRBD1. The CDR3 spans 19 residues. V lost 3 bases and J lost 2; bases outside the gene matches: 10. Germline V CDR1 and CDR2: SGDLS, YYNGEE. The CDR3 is CASSASRDRGSTGANVLTF. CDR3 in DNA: TGTGCCAGCAGCGCTAGCCGGGACAGGGGGTCCACTGGGGCCAACGTCCTGACTTTC.

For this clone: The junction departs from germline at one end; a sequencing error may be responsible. The CDR3 is CASSTVNYSYTF. The CDR3 DNA reads as TGTGCCAGCAGTACAGTAAACTATAGCTACACCTTC. V usage is TRBV28 and J usage is TRBJ1-2; D call uncertain. CDR1 is MDHEN, CDR2 SYDVKM, per germline. The CDR3 contains 12 residues.

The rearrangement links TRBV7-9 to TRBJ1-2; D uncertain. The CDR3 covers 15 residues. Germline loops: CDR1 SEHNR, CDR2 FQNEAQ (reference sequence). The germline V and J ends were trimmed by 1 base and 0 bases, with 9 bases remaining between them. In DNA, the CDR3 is TGTGCCAGCAGCTTAGGGGCAGCAGCTAACTATGGCTACACCTTC. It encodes CASSLGAAANYGYTF.

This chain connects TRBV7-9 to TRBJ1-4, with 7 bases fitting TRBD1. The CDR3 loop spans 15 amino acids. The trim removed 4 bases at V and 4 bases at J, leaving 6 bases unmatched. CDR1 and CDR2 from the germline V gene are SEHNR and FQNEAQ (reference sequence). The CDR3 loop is CASSSTGTDNEKLFF. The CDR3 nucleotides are TGTGCCAGCAGCTCCACCGGGACAGATAATGAAAAACTGTTTTTT.

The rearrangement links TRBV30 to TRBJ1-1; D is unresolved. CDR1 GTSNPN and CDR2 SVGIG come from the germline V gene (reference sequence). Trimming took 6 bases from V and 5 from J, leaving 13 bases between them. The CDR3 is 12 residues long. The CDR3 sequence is CACQRPGTEAFF. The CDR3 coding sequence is TGTGCCTGTCAGCGCCCGGGAACTGAAGCTTTCTTT.

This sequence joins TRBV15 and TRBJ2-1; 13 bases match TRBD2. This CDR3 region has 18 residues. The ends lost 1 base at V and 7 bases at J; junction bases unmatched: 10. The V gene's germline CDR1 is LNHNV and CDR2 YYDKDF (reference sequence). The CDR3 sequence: CATSRVPLAGGRENEQFF. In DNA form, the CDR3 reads TGTGCCACCAGCAGAGTTCCACTAGCGGGGGGGCGGGAGAATGAGCAGTTCTTC.

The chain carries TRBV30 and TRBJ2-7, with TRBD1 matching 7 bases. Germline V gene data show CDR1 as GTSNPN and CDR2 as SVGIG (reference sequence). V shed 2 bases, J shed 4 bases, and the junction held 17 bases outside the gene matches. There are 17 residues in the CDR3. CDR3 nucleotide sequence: TGTGCCTGGAGTCCACACGGTGGGGCAGGGGGTATTTACGAGCAGTACTTC. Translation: CAWSPHGGAGGIYEQYF.

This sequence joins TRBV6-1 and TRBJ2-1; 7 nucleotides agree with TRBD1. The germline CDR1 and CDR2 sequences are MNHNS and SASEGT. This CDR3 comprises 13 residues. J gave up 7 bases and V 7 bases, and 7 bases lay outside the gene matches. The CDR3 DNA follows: TGTGCCAGCACAGGGGGAGCTGGTAATGAGCAGTTCTTC. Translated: CASTGGAGNEQFF.

The CDR3 region has the DNA TGTGCCTGGAACGACTGGGCGACAGGGAACACTGAAGCTTTCTTT. Its protein is CAWNDWATGNTEAFF. The chain couples TRBV30 to TRBJ1-1; TRBD1 is a possible D gene (6 bases). The germline CDR1 and CDR2 sequences are GTSNPN and SVGIG (reference sequence). V lost 4 bases to trimming and J lost 1 base, with 16 bases between them. The CDR3 runs to 15 residues.

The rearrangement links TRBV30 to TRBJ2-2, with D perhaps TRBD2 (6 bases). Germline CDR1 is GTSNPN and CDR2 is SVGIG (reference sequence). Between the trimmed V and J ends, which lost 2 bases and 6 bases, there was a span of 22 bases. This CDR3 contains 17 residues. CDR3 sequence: CAWSPTGVWGSAGELFF. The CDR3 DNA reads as TGTGCCTGGAGTCCTACGGGGGTTTGGGGTTCCGCCGGGGAGCTGTTTTTT.

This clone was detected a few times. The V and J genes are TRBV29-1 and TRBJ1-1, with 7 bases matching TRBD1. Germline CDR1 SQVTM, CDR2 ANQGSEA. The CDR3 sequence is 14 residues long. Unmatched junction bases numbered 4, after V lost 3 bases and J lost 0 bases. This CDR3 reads CSVEGRGMNTEAFF. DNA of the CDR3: TGCAGCGTTGAGGGCAGGGGGATGAACACTGAAGCTTTCTTT.

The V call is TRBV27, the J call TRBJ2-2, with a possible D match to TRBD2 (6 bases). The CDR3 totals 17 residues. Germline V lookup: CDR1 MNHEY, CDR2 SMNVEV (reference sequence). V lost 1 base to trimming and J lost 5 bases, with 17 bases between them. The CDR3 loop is CASSLLVSFGGTGELFF. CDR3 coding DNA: TGTGCCAGCAGTTTATTGGTCAGTTTTGGGGGGACCGGGGAGCTGTTTTTT.